These 12 T cell receptor beta chains share one sample of origin, sequenced in a study of beta chain features in type 1 diabetes. Study outcomes and limitations: TCRB CDR3s were moderately but significantly shorter in Type 1 diabetes patients in all four CD4+ subsets.

Every bit of the isolated RNA underwent reverse transcription, so sequencing read expressed TCRB transcripts. The protocol was immunoSEQ multiplex PCR, while the TCRdb copy is restricted to in-frame clones and leaves out a portion. The sample shows about 280,000 clones, approximately 16% of them seen only once. Their antigen targets remain unknown. The sample was naive CD4+ T cells from blood. The receptors shown here come from a man between 18 and 35 years old with type 1 diabetes.

The chain couples TRBV6-6 to TRBJ2-1; D not certain. Germline-derived CDR1 and CDR2 are MNHNY and SVGAGI (reference sequence). With 3 bases removed from V and 4 bases from J, the gap between germline ends came to 10 bases. The CDR3 runs 14 residues. The CDR3: CASSYSTFYNEQFF. The CDR3 DNA is TGTGCCAGCAGTTATAGTACCTTTTACAATGAGCAGTTCTTC.

This clone was counted only a few times. The V gene is TRBV9, the J gene TRBJ1-2, with TRBD1 identical over 10 bases. Looked up from germline, CDR1 is SGDLS and CDR2 is YYNGEE. V was clipped by 0 bases and J by 2 bases; unmatched bases: 4. The CDR3 length is 16 residues. For the CDR3, the DNA is TGTGCCAGCAGCGTAGGACAGGGGGCAGGAAACTATGGCTACACCTTC. Translated, it gives CASSVGQGAGNYGYTF.

V usage is TRBV15 and J usage is TRBJ2-3; weak D call: TRBD1 (5 bases). The CDR3 sequence is 15 residues long. V was clipped by 5 bases and J by 2 bases, with 14 bases between them. CDR1 and CDR2 (germline): LNHNV, YYDKDF (reference sequence). The CDR3 protein is CATSPDSPSTDTQYF. In nucleotides, the CDR3 is TGTGCCACCAGCCCAGACAGCCCCTCCACAGATACGCAGTATTTT.

This clone came up a few times. This chain connects TRBV4-1 to TRBJ2-1; D gene unclear. Trimming stripped 1 base from V and 5 bases from J, with 3 bases between. The CDR3 has 12 amino acids. Germline CDR1 is MGHRA and CDR2 is YSYEKL. The CDR3 sequence is CASSQVNNEQFF. The CDR3 DNA sequence: TGCGCCAGCAGCCAAGTAAACAATGAGCAGTTCTTC.

This clone was seen only a few times. The V call is TRBV5-4, the J call TRBJ2-7; 7 positions match TRBD2. The CDR3 has 14 amino acids. Germline V lookup: CDR1 SGHNT, CDR2 YYREEE (reference sequence). V shed 0 bases and J 4 bases; nucleotides not matched to a gene: 4. CDR3 bases: TGTGCCAGCAGCTTGGGAGCGGGGACTTACGAGCAGTACTTC. Amino acids: CASSLGAGTYEQYF.

This clone has a handful of counts. The rearrangement joins TRBV6-5 to TRBJ2-7, with a possible D match to TRBD1 (7 bases). Trimming left V 5 bases short and J 0 bases short, with 14 bases between. CDR3 length equals 15 residues. CDR1 is MNHEY and CDR2 is SVGAGI in the germline V gene. The CDR3 sequence: CASSRAGGSSYEQYF. The DNA for the CDR3 is TGTGCCAGCAGTCGGGCAGGGGGGAGCTCCTACGAGCAGTACTTC.

The J gene is TRBJ2-3, the V gene TRBV5-1; 11 bases map to TRBD2. The CDR3 runs to 16 residues. Germline V lookup: CDR1 SGHRS, CDR2 YFSETQ. Trimming took 4 bases from V and 0 from J; bases not matched to a gene: 4. The CDR3 sequence: CASSRTSGRSTDTQYF. CDR3 in DNA: TGCGCCAGCAGCCGGACTAGCGGGCGTAGCACAGATACGCAGTATTTT.

The chain employs TRBV28 and TRBJ2-7; 7 bases line up with TRBD1. V was clipped by 6 bases and J by 2 bases; unmatched bases: 1. Germline CDR1 is MDHEN and CDR2 is SYDVKM. This CDR3 region has 12 residues. The CDR3: CASRTGTYEQYF. For the CDR3, the DNA is TGTGCCAGCAGGACAGGGACCTACGAGCAGTACTTC.

V is TRBV5-4 and J is TRBJ2-1, with a tentative D call TRBD2 (6 bases). From germline, CDR1 is SGHNT and CDR2 YYREEE (reference sequence). Trimming took 6 bases from V and 0 from J, leaving 10 bases between them. The CDR3 is made up of 14 amino acids. CDR3 region: CASMDGGSYNEQFF. The CDR3 DNA sequence: TGTGCCAGCATGGACGGGGGCTCCTACAATGAGCAGTTCTTC.

The chain couples TRBV30 to TRBJ2-3; D might be TRBD1 (6 bases). With 2 bases removed from V and 1 base from J, the gap between germline ends came to 13 bases. The CDR3 has 15 residues. CDR1 and CDR2 from the germline V gene are GTSNPN and SVGIG (reference sequence). CDR3 in DNA: TGTGCCTGGAGTTTAACGACAGGAGGCACAGATACGCAGTATTTT. Translating it yields CAWSLTTGGTDTQYF.

This clone was observed a few times. V is TRBV7-2 and J is TRBJ2-3; TRBD2 agrees at 8 bases. The length of the CDR3 is 16 residues. Germline-derived CDR1 and CDR2 are SGHTA and FQGNSA. Trimming removed 2 bases from V and 0 bases from J; junction bases left unmatched: 4. The CDR3 nucleotides read TGTGCCAGCAGCTTAACGGCGGGGGGTAGCACAGATACGCAGTATTTT. Its protein is CASSLTAGGSTDTQYF.

This clone came up once. The J gene is TRBJ2-3, the V gene TRBV30; D might be TRBD1 (5 bases). There are 10 residues in the CDR3. Trimming removed 7 bases from V and 5 bases from J, with 7 bases in between. Per germline, CDR1 GTSNPN and CDR2 SVGIG (reference sequence). CDR3 in amino acids: CALDRDTQYF. CDR3 DNA: TGTGCCTTAGACAGAGATACGCAGTATTTT.